Listed here is a single TCR beta chain. These data originate in a study of blood T cell repertoires in COVID-19. Overall study context: Sites in the United States, Italy and Spain provided acute and convalescent COVID-19 samples.

Repertoires were generated with immunoSEQ multiplex PCR, while TCRdb's copy carries only in-frame clones and drops some. The sample consists of about 72,000 clones, approximately 91% of them appearing once. Germline CDR1 SGHTA, CDR2 FQGTGA. With 5 bases clipped from V and 4 bases from J, the junction kept 16 bases outside the gene matches. The CDR3 runs to 18 residues. This sequence joins TRBV7-3 and TRBJ2-2; TRBD1 matches at 7 bases. Sequencing was done on a sample of peripheral blood. The sequence came from a human donor in a cohort sampled during active COVID-19. CDR3 loop: CASSQVPPPGQTTGELFF. In DNA form, the CDR3 reads TGTGCCAGCAGCCAAGTACCCCCGCCGGGACAGACCACCGGGGAGCTGTTTTTT.